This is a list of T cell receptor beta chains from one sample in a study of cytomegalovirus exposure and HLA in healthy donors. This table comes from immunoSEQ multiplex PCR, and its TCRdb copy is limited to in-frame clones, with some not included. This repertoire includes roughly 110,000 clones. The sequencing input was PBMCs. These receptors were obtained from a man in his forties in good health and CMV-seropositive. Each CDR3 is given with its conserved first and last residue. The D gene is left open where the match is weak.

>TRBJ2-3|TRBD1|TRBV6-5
TGTGCCAGCACCCTCGGACAGGCCACAGATACGCAGTATTTT
CASTLGQATDTQYF
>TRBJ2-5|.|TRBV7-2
TGTGCCAGCAGCTTACTCTCCGGGAGTGAGACCCAGTACTTC
CASSLLSGSETQYF
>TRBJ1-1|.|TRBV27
TGTGCCAGCAGTTTTGGGGGGATGAACACTGAAGCTTTCTTT
CASSFGGMNTEAFF
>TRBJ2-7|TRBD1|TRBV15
TGTGCCACCGGACAGGGGAAAGGGTACGAGCAGTACTTC
CATGQGKGYEQYF
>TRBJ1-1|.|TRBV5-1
TGCGCCAGCAGTAGCAACGCGAACACTGAAGCTTTCTTT
CASSSNANTEAFF
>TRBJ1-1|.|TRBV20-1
TGCAGTGCTTCCATGAACACTGAAGCTTTCTTT
CSASMNTEAFF
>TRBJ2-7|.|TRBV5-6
TGTGCCAGCAGCTTGACGGAGCCCCCCTACGAGCAGTACTTC
CASSLTEPPYEQYF
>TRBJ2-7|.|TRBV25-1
TGTGCCAGCAGTGAAGCCATATTCCCCTACGAGCAGTACTTC
CASSEAIFPYEQYF
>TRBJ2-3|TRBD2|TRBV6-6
TGTGCCAGCAGTTACGGGACTAGCTTATTGGATACGCAGTATTTT
CASSYGTSLLDTQYF
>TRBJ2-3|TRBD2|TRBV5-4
TGTGCCAGCAGCGGAGGACTAGCGGGAGGGCCGAATACGCAGTATTTT
CASSGGLAGGPNTQYF
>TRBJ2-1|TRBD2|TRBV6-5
TGTGCCAGCAGTTACGGGGTACTAGCGGGAGGTCGTGAGCAGTTCTTC
CASSYGVLAGGREQFF
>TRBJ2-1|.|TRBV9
TGTGCCAGCAGCGCCCGAAGGATGGCGGGTCGGATTGAGCAGTTCTTC
CASSARRMAGRIEQFF
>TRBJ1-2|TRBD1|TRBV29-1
TGCAGCGTCGAAGAACAGGGGGTAAACTATGGCTACACCTTC
CSVEEQGVNYGYTF
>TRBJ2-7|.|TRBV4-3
TGCGCCAGCAGCCAAGGGTCCGCGGAACAGGCGGGGTACGAGCAGTACTTC
CASSQGSAEQAGYEQYF
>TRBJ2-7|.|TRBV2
TGTGCCAGCAGCGTTCCGACTTACCACGAGCAGTACTTC
CASSVPTYHEQYF
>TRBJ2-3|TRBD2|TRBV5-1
TGCGCCAGCAGCTCTGGCGGGAGGAGCACAGATACGCAGTATTTT
CASSSGGRSTDTQYF
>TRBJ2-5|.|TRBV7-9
TGTGCCAGCAGCCCCGCAGGGGTGGAGACCCAGTACTTC
CASSPAGVETQYF
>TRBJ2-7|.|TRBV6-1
TGTGCCAGCAGGAATATACAGGGCCGCTCCTACGAGCAGTACTTC
CASRNIQGRSYEQYF
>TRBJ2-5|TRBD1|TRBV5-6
TGTGCCAGCAGCTTTAAGGGGGCCGTGCAAGAGACCCAGTACTTC
CASSFKGAVQETQYF
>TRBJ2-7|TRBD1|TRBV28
TGTGCCAGCAGTCCCCCGGGACAGGGGTCCTACGAGCAGTACTTC
CASSPPGQGSYEQYF
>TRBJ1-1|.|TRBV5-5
TGTGCCAGCAGCTTGGTGGGCCCCATGAACACTGAAGCTTTCTTT
CASSLVGPMNTEAFF
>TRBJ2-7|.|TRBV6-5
TGTGCCAGCAGTTATAGTGGGGGCGACCTTTCCAGCGAGCAGTACTTC
CASSYSGGDLSSEQYF
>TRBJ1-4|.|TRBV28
TGTGCCAGCAGTCGCGGAGGGTATGGTGAAAAACTGTTTTTT
CASSRGGYGEKLFF
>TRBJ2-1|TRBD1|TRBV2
TGTGCCAGCAGTGAGGGACAGCTCTCCTACAATGAGCAGTTCTTC
CASSEGQLSYNEQFF
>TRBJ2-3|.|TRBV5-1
TGCGCCAGCAGCTATACAGGATCTAGCACAGATACGCAGTATTTT
CASSYTGSSTDTQYF
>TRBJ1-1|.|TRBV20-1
TGCAGTCCAAGCATGAACACTGAAGCTTTCTTT
CSPSMNTEAFF
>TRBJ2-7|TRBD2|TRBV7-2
TGTGCCAGCAGCTTTAAAGCAAGTGGACTAGCGGGGCGGTACGAGCAGTACTTC
CASSFKASGLAGRYEQYF
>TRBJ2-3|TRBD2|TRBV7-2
TGTGCCAGCAGCTTTATTAGCGGGAGCACAGATACGCAGTATTTT
CASSFISGSTDTQYF
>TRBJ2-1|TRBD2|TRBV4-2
TGTGCCAGCAGCCAAGTGTTGAGCGGGAGAAGTACTGAGCAGTTCTTC
CASSQVLSGRSTEQFF
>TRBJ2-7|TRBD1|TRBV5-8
TGTGCCAGCAGCCTTGGGACAGACTACTACGAGCAGTACTTC
CASSLGTDYYEQYF
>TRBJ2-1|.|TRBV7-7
TGTGCCAGCAGCCGTCGACTGGCGGATGAGCAGTTCTTC
CASSRRLADEQFF
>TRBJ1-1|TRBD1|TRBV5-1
TGCGCCAGCAGCCGAGCCTCGACAGGGGAAATGAACACTGAAGCTTTCTTT
CASSRASTGEMNTEAFF
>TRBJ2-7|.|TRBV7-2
TGTGCCAGCAGCTTAGGCCCGGGTTGGTCCTACGAGCAGTACTTC
CASSLGPGWSYEQYF
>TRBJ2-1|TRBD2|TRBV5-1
TGCGCCAGCAGCTTGGATACGTGGGCGGGAGACGCTGAGCAGTTCTTC
CASSLDTWAGDAEQFF
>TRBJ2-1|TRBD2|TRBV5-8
TGTGCCAGCAGCCCGGGTGGGACTAGCGGGAGAGGGAATGAGCAGTTCTTC
CASSPGGTSGRGNEQFF
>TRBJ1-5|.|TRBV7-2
TGTGCCAGCAGCTTAGGTGCAGGGCGGTTGGATCAGCCCCAGCATTTT
CASSLGAGRLDQPQHF
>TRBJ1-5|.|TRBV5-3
TGTGCCAGAAGCTCTCCCGGGAGGAGGTGTCCCGATCAGCCCCAGCATTTT
CARSSPGRRCPDQPQHF
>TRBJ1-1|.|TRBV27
TGTGCCAGCAGTCCTACGGCGGGGGCTGTCAACACTGAAGCTTTCTTT
CASSPTAGAVNTEAFF
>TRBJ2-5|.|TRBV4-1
TGCGCCAGCAGCCAAGATCGGGATACCCAAGAGACCCAGTACTTC
CASSQDRDTQETQYF
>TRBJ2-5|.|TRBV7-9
TGTGCCAGCAGCTACCTACAGGGACAAGAGACCCAGTACTTC
CASSYLQGQETQYF